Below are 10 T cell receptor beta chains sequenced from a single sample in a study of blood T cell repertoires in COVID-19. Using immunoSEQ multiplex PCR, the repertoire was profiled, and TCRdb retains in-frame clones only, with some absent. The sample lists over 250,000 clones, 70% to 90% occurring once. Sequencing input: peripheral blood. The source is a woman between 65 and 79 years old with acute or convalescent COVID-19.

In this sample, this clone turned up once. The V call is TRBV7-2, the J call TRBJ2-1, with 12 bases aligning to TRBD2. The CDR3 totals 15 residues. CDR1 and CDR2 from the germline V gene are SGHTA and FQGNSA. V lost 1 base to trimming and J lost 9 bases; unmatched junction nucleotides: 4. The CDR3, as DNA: TGTGCCAGCAGCTTAGGTAGACTAGCGGGGGTTGAGCAGTTCTTC. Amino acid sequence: CASSLGRLAGVEQFF.

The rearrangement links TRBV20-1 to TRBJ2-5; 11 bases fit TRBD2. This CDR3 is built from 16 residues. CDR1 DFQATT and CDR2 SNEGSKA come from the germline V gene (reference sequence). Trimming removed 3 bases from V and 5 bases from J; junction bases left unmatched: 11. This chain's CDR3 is CSASEGLAGGGETQYF. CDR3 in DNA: TGCAGTGCTAGTGAGGGCCTAGCGGGGGGTGGGGAGACCCAGTACTTC.

The CDR3 DNA reads as TGCGCCAGCAGCTTGGGAGGGACAGGAGTCGTCGGCTACACCTTC. Translated: CASSLGGTGVVGYTF. The rearrangement joins TRBV5-1 to TRBJ1-2; the match to TRBD1 covers 8 bases. Germline CDR1 SGHRS, CDR2 YFSETQ. The CDR3 has 15 amino acids. V lost 0 bases, J lost 8 bases, and 9 bases stayed unmatched.

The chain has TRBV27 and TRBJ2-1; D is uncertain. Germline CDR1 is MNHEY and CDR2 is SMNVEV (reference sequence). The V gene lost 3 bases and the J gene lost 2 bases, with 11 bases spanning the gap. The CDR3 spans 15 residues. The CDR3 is CASSLRQRTYNEQFF. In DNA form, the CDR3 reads TGTGCCAGCAGTTTGCGGCAGAGAACCTACAATGAGCAGTTCTTC.

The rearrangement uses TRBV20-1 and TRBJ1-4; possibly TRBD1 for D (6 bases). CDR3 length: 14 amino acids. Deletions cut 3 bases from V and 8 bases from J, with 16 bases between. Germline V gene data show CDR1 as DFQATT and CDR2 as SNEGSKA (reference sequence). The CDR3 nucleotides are TGCAGTGCTAGTACAGGGCTAGGAGGCGAAAAACTGTTTTTT. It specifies CSASTGLGGEKLFF.

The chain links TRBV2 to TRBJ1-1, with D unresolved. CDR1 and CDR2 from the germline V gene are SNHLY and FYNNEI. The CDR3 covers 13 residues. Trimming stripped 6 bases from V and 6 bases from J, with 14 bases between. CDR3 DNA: TGTGCCAGCAGCAGAACACCTTGGTCTGAAGCTTTCTTT. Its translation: CASSRTPWSEAFF.

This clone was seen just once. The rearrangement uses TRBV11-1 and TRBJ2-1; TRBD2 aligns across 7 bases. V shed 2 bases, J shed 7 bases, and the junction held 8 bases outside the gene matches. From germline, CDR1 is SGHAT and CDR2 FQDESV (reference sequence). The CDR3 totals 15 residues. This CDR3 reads CASSLLGGIVNEQFF. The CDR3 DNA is TGTGCCAGCAGCTTACTCGGGGGGATCGTGAATGAGCAGTTCTTC.

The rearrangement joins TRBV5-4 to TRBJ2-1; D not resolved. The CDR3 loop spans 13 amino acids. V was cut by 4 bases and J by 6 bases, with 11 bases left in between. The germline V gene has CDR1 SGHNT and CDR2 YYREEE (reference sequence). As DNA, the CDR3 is TGTGCCAGCAGCCCGGTACCCCGCAATGAGCAGTTCTTC. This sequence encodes CASSPVPRNEQFF.

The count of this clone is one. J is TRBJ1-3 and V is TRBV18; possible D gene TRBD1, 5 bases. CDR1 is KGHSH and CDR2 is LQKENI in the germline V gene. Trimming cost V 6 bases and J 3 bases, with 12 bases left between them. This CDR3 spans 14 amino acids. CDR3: CASSSRGDGNTIYF. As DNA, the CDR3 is TGTGCCAGCTCTAGTAGGGGTGATGGAAACACCATATATTTT.

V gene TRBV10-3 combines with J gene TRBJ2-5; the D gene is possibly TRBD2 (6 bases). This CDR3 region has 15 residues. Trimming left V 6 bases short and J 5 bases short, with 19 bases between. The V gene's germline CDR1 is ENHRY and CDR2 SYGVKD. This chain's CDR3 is CAISPGTEGRETQYF. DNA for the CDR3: TGTGCCATCAGCCCGGGGACCGAAGGGAGGGAGACCCAGTACTTC.